This note documents a single T cell receptor (beta chain) sequence. Participant ages covered about 18 to 95 years across 24 US areas. These data originate in a study of blood T cell repertoires in COVID-19. The overall study: PBMCs, B-cell-depleted T cells, or T cells were the source of the cDNA or gDNA that made up the material.

The authors' processing: Reference gene primer amplification gave estimated nucleated cell counts. The repertoire was sequenced with immunoSEQ multiplex PCR; TCRdb's copy has only in-frame clones and lacks some. The V and J calls and clone size come from that table; D and trimming were worked out from the DNA. The sample contains 320,000 or so clones, 88% of which appear only once. This receptor was taken from a man aged 30 to 45 who had recovered from COVID-19. Specimen: PBMCs or T cells enriched from blood (not recorded which).

CDR3 protein: CASSEGQGGEKLFF. CDR3 nucleotide sequence: TGTGCCAGCAGTGAGGGACAGGGGGGCGAAAAACTGTTTTTT. The V gene is TRBV25-1, the J gene TRBJ1-4; 11 positions agree with TRBD1. V was pared by 3 bases and J by 8 bases, with 2 bases of the junction left unmatched. The CDR3 is 14 residues long. Per germline, CDR1 MGHDK and CDR2 SYGVNS.